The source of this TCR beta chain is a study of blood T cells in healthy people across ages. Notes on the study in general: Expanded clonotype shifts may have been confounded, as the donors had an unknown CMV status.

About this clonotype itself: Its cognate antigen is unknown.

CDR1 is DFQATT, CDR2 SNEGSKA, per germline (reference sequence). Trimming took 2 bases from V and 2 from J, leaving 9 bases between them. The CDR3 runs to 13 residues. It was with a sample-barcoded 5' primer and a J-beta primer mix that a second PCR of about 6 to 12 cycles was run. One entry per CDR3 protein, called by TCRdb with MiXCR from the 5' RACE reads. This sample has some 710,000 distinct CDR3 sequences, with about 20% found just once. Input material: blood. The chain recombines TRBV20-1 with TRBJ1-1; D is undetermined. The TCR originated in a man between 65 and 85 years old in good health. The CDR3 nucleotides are TGCAGTGCTAGAAGGGAGTCCAACACTGAAGCTTTCTTT. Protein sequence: CSARRESNTEAFF.